The 9 T cell receptor beta chains below all came from one sample that was sequenced in a study of cytomegalovirus exposure and HLA in healthy donors. 13 Jbeta primers and 60 Vbeta primers were used for the PCR. Profiling relied on immunoSEQ multiplex PCR, and the TCRdb table lists in-frame clones only, not all of them. The sample includes 65,000 to 85,000 clones, 77% of them seen just once. Sequencing was done on a sample of PBMCs. These receptors were collected from a man between 45 and 60 years old in good health and CMV-seropositive.

This clone was counted only a few times. This chain connects TRBV2 to TRBJ2-7; 8 positions agree with TRBD2. The length of the CDR3 is 14 residues. Germline trimming cut 1 base from V and 3 bases from J; bases unmatched to any gene: 2. Germline-derived CDR1 and CDR2 are SNHLY and FYNNEI. The CDR3, as DNA: TGTGCCAGCAGTGAAGGAGCGGGAGACTACGAGCAGTACTTC. Amino acid sequence: CASSEGAGDYEQYF.

This clone showed up just a few times. The J gene is TRBJ2-1, the V gene TRBV27; perhaps TRBD1 as D (6 bases). Trimming cost V 5 bases and J 6 bases, with 14 bases left between them. There are 14 residues in the CDR3. From germline, CDR1 is MNHEY and CDR2 SMNVEV (reference sequence). CDR3 residues: CASSIRTVVNEQFF. The CDR3 nucleotides are TGTGCCAGCAGTATCCGGACAGTCGTCAATGAGCAGTTCTTC.

The chain combines TRBV19 with TRBJ2-4; 8 positions match TRBD2. CDR1 LNHDA and CDR2 SQIVND come from the germline V gene (reference sequence). V lost 6 bases to trimming and J lost 0 bases; unmatched junction nucleotides: 7. CDR3 length: 16 amino acids. This CDR3 is CASRGSGTLAKNIQYF. The CDR3 DNA follows: TGTGCCAGTAGGGGTAGCGGGACTCTAGCCAAAAACATTCAGTACTTC.

The CDR3 DNA follows: TGTGCCACGGGGAGAGGGATTGGCTACGAGCAGTACTTC. Protein: CATGRGIGYEQYF. The gene calls are TRBV25-1 and TRBJ2-7; the D gene is possibly TRBD2 (5 bases). The ends were cut back, 10 bases at V and 3 bases at J, with 16 bases in the middle. Germline V lookup: CDR1 MGHDK, CDR2 SYGVNS. This CDR3 has 13 amino acids.

The chain links TRBV7-2 to TRBJ2-7; the match to TRBD2 covers 7 bases. The CDR3 loop spans 16 amino acids. V gave up 1 base and J gave up 0 bases; unmatched junction bases: 6. Per the germline V gene, CDR1 is SGHTA and CDR2 is FQGNSA. For the CDR3, the DNA is TGTGCCAGCAGCTTAGGTCTAGCGGTTAACTCCTACGAGCAGTACTTC. This codes for CASSLGLAVNSYEQYF.

This chain links TRBV12-5 with TRBJ1-2, with D unresolved. This CDR3 is built from 14 residues. The germline V gene encodes CDR1 LGHNT and CDR2 FRNRAP. V dropped 7 bases and J dropped 0 bases, with 12 bases sitting between them. The CDR3 sequence is CASVRDGANYGYTF. In DNA, the CDR3 is TGTGCTAGTGTAAGAGACGGAGCTAACTATGGCTACACCTTC.

V usage is TRBV19 and J usage is TRBJ2-2; D gene uncertain. Germline V CDR1 and CDR2: LNHDA, SQIVND (reference sequence). V lost 1 base and J 2 bases, leaving 8 bases between the germline ends. The CDR3 sequence is 15 residues long. The CDR3 DNA reads as TGTGCCAGTAGTATAGTGAGCGACAACACCGGGGAGCTGTTTTTT. Protein: CASSIVSDNTGELFF.

The rearrangement joins TRBV28 to TRBJ1-2; no definite D call. The CDR3 has 15 residues. V lost 4 bases to trimming and J lost 1 base, with 13 bases between them. CDR1 is MDHEN, CDR2 SYDVKM, per germline. The CDR3 reads CASSSFYGLNYGYTF. The CDR3 DNA follows: TGTGCCAGCAGTTCGTTCTATGGGCTTAACTATGGCTACACCTTC.

This clone was seen a few times. A read error may produce the germline difference seen at one junction end. The chain is built from TRBV5-1 and TRBJ2-7, with 11 bases that match TRBD1. The CDR3 is made up of 14 amino acids. Germline loops: CDR1 SGHRS, CDR2 YFSETQ. The CDR3 DNA sequence: TGCGCCAGCAGTTTGGGACAGGGGGGGGACGAGCAGTACTTC. The encoded protein is CASSLGQGGDEQYF.